What follows are 23 T cell receptor beta chains derived from one specimen sequenced in a study of shared clonotypes between healthy human individuals. Sequenced by immunoSEQ multiplex PCR; TCRdb stores in-frame clones only, minus some. The table has approximately 2.1 million clones, just over 90% seen once. Input material: naive CD4+ T cells from PBMCs. Subset here: CD45RA+ positively selected. These receptors originate from a man between 18 and 35 years old in good health. Some clones in this sample may be carry-over from other donors' samples.

The genes are TRBV6-4 and TRBJ2-2; 12 nucleotides match TRBD2. This CDR3 is 16 amino acids long. Germline trimming cut 4 bases from V and 1 base from J; bases unmatched to any gene: 1. Germline V lookup: CDR1 MRHNA, CDR2 SNTAGT. The DNA of the CDR3 is TGTGCCAGCAGTGCGGGACTAGCGGGGAACACCGGGGAGCTGTTTTTT. It yields the protein CASSAGLAGNTGELFF.

As for this clone: The sample holds other DNA sequences that translate to the same CDR3. The J gene is TRBJ1-1, the V gene TRBV6-5, with 7 nucleotides matching TRBD1. CDR3 length equals 13 residues. Germline V CDR1 and CDR2: MNHEY, SVGAGI. The V and J ends lost 6 bases and 2 bases, in that order; junction bases with no gene match: 3. The CDR3 nucleotides read TGTGCCAGCAGCCGGACAGGAAACACTGAAGCTTTCTTT. Amino acid sequence: CASSRTGNTEAFF.

The chain combines TRBV5-1 with TRBJ2-5; tentatively, D is TRBD1 (6 bases). Trimming cost V 1 base and J 3 bases, with 13 bases left between them. The germline gives CDR1 SGHRS, CDR2 YFSETQ. The CDR3 consists of 15 residues. The CDR3 sequence: CASSLSQGPKETQYF. The DNA for the CDR3 is TGCGCCAGCAGCTTGTCCCAGGGGCCGAAAGAGACCCAGTACTTC.

The J gene is TRBJ2-5, the V gene TRBV11-3; possible D gene TRBD1, 6 bases. V gave up 5 bases and J gave up 5 bases, with 18 bases separating them. This CDR3 spans 15 amino acids. Germline assignment: CDR1 SGHNT and CDR2 YENEEA. This chain's CDR3 is CASSKTGKGWETQYF. The CDR3 region has the DNA TGTGCCAGCAGCAAAACAGGGAAGGGGTGGGAGACCCAGTACTTC.

The chain has TRBV4-1 and TRBJ2-3, with 11 nucleotides matching TRBD1. This CDR3 contains 15 residues. CDR1 MGHRA and CDR2 YSYEKL come from the germline V gene. J was trimmed by 4 bases and V by 3 bases; bases with no gene match: 3. The CDR3 DNA follows: TGCGCCAGCAGCCAGATGGGACAGGGGGCAGATACGCAGTATTTT. Translated: CASSQMGQGADTQYF.

Note on this clone: The same CDR3 also results from other DNA sequences found in this sample. V gene TRBV2 combines with J gene TRBJ2-5; 9 nucleotides line up with TRBD1. Germline CDR1 SNHLY, CDR2 FYNNEI. Losses at the gene ends were 0 bases for V and 1 base for J; bases not matched to a gene: 0. The CDR3 contains 15 residues. CDR3 sequence: CASSEAGQGQETQYF. The CDR3 DNA is TGTGCCAGCAGTGAAGCGGGACAGGGCCAAGAGACCCAGTACTTC.

J is TRBJ2-1 and V is TRBV27, with no clear D. This CDR3 has 15 residues. CDR1 and CDR2 from the germline V gene are MNHEY and SMNVEV (reference sequence). Trimming left V 5 bases short and J 1 base short, with 12 bases between. CDR3 amino acids: CASSPQVPSYNEQFF. CDR3 nucleotides: TGTGCCAGCAGTCCTCAGGTACCGTCCTACAATGAGCAGTTCTTC.

The J gene is TRBJ1-3, the V gene TRBV30, with no clear D. The CDR3 runs 13 residues. The germline V and J ends were trimmed by 4 bases and 0 bases, with 7 bases remaining between them. Germline lookup yields CDR1 GTSNPN and CDR2 SVGIG (reference sequence). CDR3 sequence (DNA): TGTGCCTGGACCCCTGGCTCTGGAAACACCATATATTTT. Amino acid sequence: CAWTPGSGNTIYF.

This sequence joins TRBV15 and TRBJ1-1; D not certain. V was pared by 1 base and J by 10 bases, with 10 bases between. The CDR3 length is 12 residues. Germline V lookup: CDR1 LNHNV, CDR2 YYDKDF (reference sequence). CDR3 in amino acids: CATSRAGPGAFF. The CDR3 DNA sequence: TGTGCCACCAGCAGAGCTGGGCCGGGAGCTTTCTTT.

The V gene is TRBV11-2, the J gene TRBJ2-2; 7 positions agree with TRBD2. Germline V gives CDR1 SGHAT, CDR2 FQNNGV. The V gene end was trimmed by 1 base and the J gene end by 7 bases; junction bases not matched to a gene: 12. This CDR3 comprises 17 residues. As DNA, the CDR3 is TGTGCCAGCAGCTTAGTTGGCGGGAGCCCCAACGGCGGGGAGCTGTTTTTT. This translates into CASSLVGGSPNGGELFF.

The CDR3 sequence: CASSLGESGTLQETQYF. In DNA, the CDR3 is TGTGCCAGCAGCTTAGGGGAAAGCGGAACCCTTCAGGAGACCCAGTACTTC. The chain couples TRBV7-9 to TRBJ2-5, with TRBD2 as a possible D gene (5 bases). Per the germline V gene, CDR1 is SEHNR and CDR2 is FQNEAQ (reference sequence). V dropped 1 base and J dropped 5 bases, with 20 bases sitting between them. This CDR3 comprises 17 residues.

This clone was counted once. The V gene is TRBV6-6, the J gene TRBJ1-2; the D is unclear. The CDR3 is 11 residues long. Germline V gene lookup returns CDR1 MNHNY and CDR2 SVGAGI (reference sequence). With 5 bases removed from V and 8 bases from J, the gap between germline ends came to 9 bases. The CDR3: CASSAHWGYTF. In DNA form, the CDR3 reads TGTGCCAGCAGTGCTCATTGGGGCTACACCTTC.

A note on this clone: The same CDR3 arises from other DNA sequences in this sample as well. The CDR3 reads CASSEGETQYF. The CDR3 coding sequence is TGTGCCAGCAGCGAAGGAGAGACCCAGTACTTC. The rearrangement uses TRBV9 and TRBJ2-5; no clear D gene. The CDR3 is made up of 11 amino acids. The V end was cut by 3 bases, the J end by 4 bases, with 4 bases between. CDR1 SGDLS and CDR2 YYNGEE come from the germline V gene.

The chain has TRBV19 and TRBJ1-3; D unresolved. CDR1 and CDR2 from the germline V gene are LNHDA and SQIVND (reference sequence). Trimming pared 7 bases from V and 1 base from J, leaving 14 bases between. This CDR3 has 15 residues. CDR3 sequence (DNA): TGTGCCAGTACCACTAAGACTACATCTGGAAACACCATATATTTT. Its translation: CASTTKTTSGNTIYF.

J is TRBJ2-1 and V is TRBV20-1; D gene ambiguous. Germline CDR1 and CDR2: DFQATT and SNEGSKA (reference sequence). Trimming removed 2 bases at V and 5 bases at J, with 4 bases between. This CDR3 comprises 11 residues. The CDR3 loop reads CSARSHNEQFF. For the CDR3, the DNA is TGCAGTGCTAGATCGCACAATGAGCAGTTCTTC.

The chain recombines TRBV11-3 with TRBJ1-1, with D unclear. The CDR3 contains 11 residues. In germline, CDR1 is SGHNT, CDR2 YENEEA. Trimming removed 5 bases at V and 8 bases at J, with 9 bases between. CDR3 region: CASSPRREAFF. The CDR3 DNA is TGTGCCAGCAGCCCCCGGCGGGAAGCTTTCTTT.

This clone was detected once. The chain combines TRBV2 with TRBJ1-1; the match to TRBD1 covers 7 bases. The CDR3 has 15 residues. Per the germline V gene, CDR1 is SNHLY and CDR2 is FYNNEI. V was pared by 4 bases and J by 5 bases, with 10 bases of the junction left unmatched. Here the CDR3 reads CASSGPGGLDTEAFF. CDR3 bases: TGTGCCAGCAGTGGCCCAGGGGGTCTGGATACTGAAGCTTTCTTT.

With regard to this clone: Other DNA sequences in this sample translate to the same CDR3. This sequence joins TRBV5-1 and TRBJ2-7; 10 nucleotides match TRBD2. Germline lookup yields CDR1 SGHRS and CDR2 YFSETQ. The CDR3 contains 15 residues. V lost 3 bases and J lost 3; bases outside the gene matches: 6. The CDR3 loop reads CASSYGLADSYEQYF. CDR3 DNA: TGCGCCAGCAGCTACGGACTAGCGGATAGCTACGAGCAGTACTTC.

J is TRBJ2-7 and V is TRBV28, with D possibly being TRBD2 (7 bases). V lost 7 bases and J 4 bases, leaving 17 bases between the germline ends. CDR3 length: 14 amino acids. Germline CDR1 reads MDHEN; CDR2 reads SYDVKM. DNA of the CDR3: TGTGCCAGCATCCAAGGGGGGGGCCTTTACGAGCAGTACTTC. Translated, it gives CASIQGGGLYEQYF.

The chain employs TRBV5-1 and TRBJ2-3; 9 bases line up with TRBD2. Germline V gene data show CDR1 as SGHRS and CDR2 as YFSETQ. The CDR3 is 16 amino acids. V lost 3 bases to trimming and J lost 3 bases; unmatched junction nucleotides: 8. In DNA form, the CDR3 reads TGCGCCAGCAGCTCGCAGGGCGGGAGGGCGACAGATACGCAGTATTTT. Residues: CASSSQGGRATDTQYF.

This chain uses TRBV5-4 with TRBJ2-1, with 10 bases matching TRBD2. The CDR3 runs 15 residues. V shed 5 bases and J 6 bases; nucleotides not matched to a gene: 8. Germline values: CDR1 SGHNT, CDR2 YYREEE (reference sequence). CDR3 residues: CASRPRASGSNEQFF. The CDR3, as DNA: TGTGCCAGCAGACCTCGGGCTAGCGGGAGCAATGAGCAGTTCTTC.

The rearrangement uses TRBV5-1 and TRBJ1-1; a weak D match, TRBD1 (6 bases). The CDR3 consists of 15 residues. V dropped 0 bases and J dropped 2 bases, with 11 bases sitting between them. The germline CDR1 and CDR2 sequences are SGHRS and YFSETQ. The CDR3 coding sequence is TGCGCCAGCAGCTTGGCCGGGACAACCAACACTGAAGCTTTCTTT. Its translation: CASSLAGTTNTEAFF.

This clone was observed once. The chain links TRBV11-2 to TRBJ1-1; TRBD1 might be the D (5 bases). Germline loops: CDR1 SGHAT, CDR2 FQNNGV. The CDR3 covers 13 residues. V was cut by 1 base and J by 6 bases, with 9 bases left in between. The CDR3, as DNA: TGTGCCAGCAGCTTAGGGGGCGGGGCTGAAGCTTTCTTT. Translating it yields CASSLGGGAEAFF. Using reference TRBV11-2 and TRBJ1-1 for the parts outside the CDR3, the full variable domain is EAGVAQSPRYKIIEKRQSVAFWCNPISGHATLYWYQQILGQGPKLLIQFQNNGVVDDSQLPKDRFSAERLKGVDSTLKIQPAKLEDSAVYLCASSLGGGAEAFFGQGTRLTVV.